This T cell receptor beta chain stems from a study of CD8 T cells in Susac syndrome. Notes on the study in general: The authors acknowledged that the study's TCR sequencing and HLA analysis involved relatively few individuals.

Concerning this clonotype: The antigen remains undetermined.

The CDR3 extends over 15 amino acids. Trimming shortened V by 5 bases and J by 0 bases, and 13 bases separated the two germline ends. Germline V gene sequence: CDR1 LGHDT, CDR2 YNNKEL (reference sequence). Random hexamers were used to reverse transcribe 0.5 to 1 ug of RNA. TCRdb re-called the immunoSEQ multiplex PCR reads with MiXCR, one entry per CDR3 protein. The profile covers roughly 130,000 distinct CDR3 sequences, with roughly 95% appearing a single time and roughly 0.11% taken by the ten largest. Material for sequencing was CD4+ T cells from PBMCs. This chain joins TRBV3-1 and TRBJ1-1; no reliable D call. This clonotype was obtained from a human donor in good health. The CDR3 DNA is TGTGCCAGCAGCGAACCCGGGATAATGAACACTGAAGCTTTCTTT. Translating it yields CASSEPGIMNTEAFF.